This T cell receptor (beta chain) appears in the sequencing data of a study of technical replicates of blood from a few donors. Profiling relied on immunoSEQ multiplex PCR, and the TCRdb table lists in-frame clones only, not all of them. In the table there are around 79,000 clones, around 94% of which are singletons. Germline CDR1 reads SGHNT; CDR2 reads YYREEE (reference sequence). V was cut by 4 bases and J by 1 base, with 11 bases left in between. CDR3 size: 14 residues. The V call is TRBV5-4, the J call TRBJ2-5; a possible D gene is TRBD1 (5 bases). The sequencing sample was made of T cells isolated from PBMCs. The receptor comes from a human donor in good health. CDR3 protein: CASSPTAAQETQYF. The CDR3 DNA is TGTGCCAGCAGCCCGACAGCTGCCCAAGAGACCCAGTACTTC.